This T cell receptor beta chain was sequenced during a study of regulatory T cells in long-lasting Graves disease. Researchers made TCR beta libraries by using iRepertoire HTBI primers and running Arm-PCR on CDR3 regions. TCRdb analysed the multiplex PCR reads with MiXCR anew, one entry per CDR3 protein. Here the sample spans approximately 290,000 distinct CDR3 sequences, 22% being singletons. Indicated time point: persistent/refractory GD, antithyroid drugs over 5 years with positive TRAb. PBMCs provided the RNA from which the TCR library was made. This clonotype was seen a few times. Its antigen is unidentified. The germline V gene has CDR1 LNHDA and CDR2 SQIVND (reference sequence). V lost 4 bases, J lost 4 bases, and 13 bases lay in between. The CDR3 totals 14 residues. The study, taken as a whole, reports: Patients with persistent Graves' had lower TCR diversity than newly diagnosed patients. New patients shared approximately 970 public clonotypes, and persistent patients shared more, with about 2,700.

This chain links TRBV19 with TRBJ2-5, with D maybe TRBD2 (6 bases). The sample here was peripheral blood mononuclear cells (PBMCs), taken when the disease was refractory, from a patient treated with antithyroid drugs. The sequence was collected from a female donor with Graves disease. The CDR3 reads CASSKFAGSETQYF. The DNA for the CDR3 is TGTGCCAGTAGTAAGTTCGCGGGATCAGAGACCCAGTACTTC. Supplemented by reference TRBV19 and TRBJ2-5, the full variable domain reads DGGITQSPKYLFRKEGQNVTLSCEQNLNHDAMYWYRQDPGQGLRLIYYSQIVNDFQKGDIAEGYSVSREKKESFPLTVTSAQKNPTAFYLCASSKFAGSETQYFGPGTRLLVL.